The 10 T cell receptor beta chains below were found in one sample sequenced in a study of T cell clonality in common variable immunodeficiency. Profiling relied on immunoSEQ multiplex PCR, and the TCRdb table lists in-frame clones only, not all of them. The repertoire consists of about 41,000 clones, none detected only once. Sequencing was carried out using peripheral blood mononuclear cells. The receptors were sampled from a person between 18 and 69 years old in good health.

In regard to this clone: The read terminates 3 residues ahead of where the CDR3 ends, so the germline J gene completes it. The chain joins TRBV19 to TRBJ1-5; 7 nucleotides match TRBD1. With 2 bases clipped from V and 4 bases from J, the junction kept 5 bases outside the gene matches. Germline V lookup: CDR1 LNHDA, CDR2 SQIVND (reference sequence). This CDR3 contains 15 residues. The CDR3 sequence: CASSIRQGENQPQHF. The sequenced part of the CDR3 DNA is TGTGCCAGTAGTATACGTCAGGGGGAGAATCAGCCC. The full variable domain, its missing parts supplied by reference TRBV19 and TRBJ1-5, is DGGITQSPKYLFRKEGQNVTLSCEQNLNHDAMYWYRQDPGQGLRLIYYSQIVNDFQKGDIAEGYSVSREKKESFPLTVTSAQKNPTAFYLCASSIRQGENQPQHFGDGTRLSIL.

In its sample, this clone was seen many times. Partial CDR3 DNA: TGTGCCAGCAGCTTTTCTAGCGGGAACTACGAG. The encoded protein is CASSFSSGNYE. The full CDR3 is CASSFSSGNYEQYF. The chain couples TRBV7-2 to TRBJ2-7; 9 nucleotides align to TRBD2. The CDR3 extends 3 residues past the end of the read, so its final part is completed from the germline J gene. The CDR3 is 14 residues long. V shed 3 bases and J 3 bases; nucleotides not matched to a gene: 3. CDR1 is SGHTA and CDR2 is FQGNSA in the germline V gene.

This clone was detected ten times or more. The CDR3 end falls 3 residues outside the read, so it is completed with the germline J gene. The J gene is TRBJ2-1, the V gene TRBV19; 11 bases align to TRBD2. The CDR3 is 15 residues long. V lost 7 bases to trimming and J lost 6 bases; unmatched junction nucleotides: 8. Germline values: CDR1 LNHDA, CDR2 SQIVND (reference sequence). CDR3 region: CASTLAGAWGNEQFF. The part of the CDR3 DNA that was read is TGTGCCAGTACACTAGCGGGAGCTTGGGGCAATGAG.

Many counts were recorded for this clone. The missing CDR3 end, 3 residues past where the read stops, is filled in from the germline J gene. The chain has TRBV5-1 and TRBJ1-4; the D gene is possibly TRBD1 (6 bases). The germline V gene has CDR1 SGHRS and CDR2 YFSETQ. V shed 3 bases and J shed 6 bases, with 12 bases lying between them. The CDR3 contains 14 residues. The DNA read from the CDR3 is TGCGCCAGCAGCTCGGCGGGGGGCCATGAAAAA. It codes for CASSSAGGHEK. The whole CDR3 protein reads CASSSAGGHEKLFF. Full variable domain (remainder filled in from reference TRBV5-1 and TRBJ1-4): KAGVTQTPRYLIKTRGQQVTLSCSPISGHRSVSWYQQTPGQGLQFLFEYFSETQRNKGNFPGRFSGRQFSNSRSEMNVSTLELGDSALYLCASSSAGGHEKLFFGSGTQLSVL.

Remarks on this clone: The sequence runs out 3 residues before the end of the CDR3; the remainder is reconstructed from the germline J gene. The chain links TRBV7-6 to TRBJ2-7; the D gene is possibly TRBD1 (5 bases). CDR3 length: 14 residues. Trimming cost V 6 bases and J 0 bases, with 12 bases left between them. CDR1 is SGHVS and CDR2 is FNYEAQ in the germline V gene. CDR3 sequence reads: CASSKTESSYEQYF. CDR3 DNA (partial): TGTGCCAGCAGTAAGACAGAGAGCTCCTACGAG.

This clone was counted many times. The read terminates 3 residues before the CDR3 end, so the remaining end is supplied by the germline J gene. The V gene is TRBV28, the J gene TRBJ2-4; TRBD2 might be the D (5 bases). Trimming removed 7 bases at V and 0 bases at J, with 16 bases between. Per germline, CDR1 MDHEN and CDR2 SYDVKM. This CDR3 spans 16 amino acids. CDR3 DNA (partial): TGTGCCAGCATGCGAGGGTCACTTTTAGCCAAAAACATT. Translated: CASMRGSLLAKNI. The CDR3 as a whole reads CASMRGSLLAKNIQYF.

This clone has more than one count but fewer than ten. The read stops 3 residues short of the end of the CDR3; the missing end is completed from the germline J gene. The chain couples TRBV20-1 to TRBJ2-3, with D possibly matching TRBD2 (6 bases). Trimming removed 7 bases from V and 6 bases from J, with 14 bases in between. Per the germline V gene, CDR1 is DFQATT and CDR2 is SNEGSKA (reference sequence). This CDR3 contains 12 residues. The CDR3 region is CSGREWGDTQYF. CDR3 bases read: TGCAGTGGCCGGGAGTGGGGCGATACG.

About this clone: The read ends 3 residues early relative to the CDR3; the germline J gene fills the gap. This rearrangement joins TRBV5-1 to TRBJ2-7, with D tentatively TRBD2 (6 bases). Trimming cost V 1 base and J 4 bases, with 12 bases left between them. The CDR3 loop spans 14 amino acids. The germline V gene encodes CDR1 SGHRS and CDR2 YFSETQ. The DNA read from the CDR3 is TGCGCCAGCAGCTTGCAAGCGGGTCAGTACGAG. Its translation: CASSLQAGQYE. The complete CDR3 reads CASSLQAGQYEQYF.

This clone was counted many times. The read ends 3 residues early relative to the CDR3; the germline J gene fills the gap. This rearrangement joins TRBV20-1 to TRBJ2-7; 10 nucleotides agree with TRBD2. In germline, CDR1 is DFQATT, CDR2 SNEGSKA (reference sequence). V was pared by 3 bases and J by 2 bases, with 10 bases of the junction left unmatched. The CDR3 loop spans 16 amino acids. The CDR3 reads CSASRPQSGRAYEQYF. The CDR3 bases that were read are TGCAGTGCTAGTCGTCCCCAAAGCGGGAGGGCCTACGAG.

This clone was picked up many times. The sequenced fragment ends 3 residues before the CDR3 boundary, so the rest is inferred from the germline J gene. V usage is TRBV19 and J usage is TRBJ1-2; no firm D call. This CDR3 is built from 14 residues. Germline V gene lookup returns CDR1 LNHDA and CDR2 SQIVND (reference sequence). V shed 7 bases and J shed 4 bases, with 16 bases lying between them. CDR3 DNA (partial): TGTGCCAGTAAGGCTTCGGACTTAACCTATGGC. Encoded protein: CASKASDLTYG. The full CDR3 protein reads CASKASDLTYGYTF.